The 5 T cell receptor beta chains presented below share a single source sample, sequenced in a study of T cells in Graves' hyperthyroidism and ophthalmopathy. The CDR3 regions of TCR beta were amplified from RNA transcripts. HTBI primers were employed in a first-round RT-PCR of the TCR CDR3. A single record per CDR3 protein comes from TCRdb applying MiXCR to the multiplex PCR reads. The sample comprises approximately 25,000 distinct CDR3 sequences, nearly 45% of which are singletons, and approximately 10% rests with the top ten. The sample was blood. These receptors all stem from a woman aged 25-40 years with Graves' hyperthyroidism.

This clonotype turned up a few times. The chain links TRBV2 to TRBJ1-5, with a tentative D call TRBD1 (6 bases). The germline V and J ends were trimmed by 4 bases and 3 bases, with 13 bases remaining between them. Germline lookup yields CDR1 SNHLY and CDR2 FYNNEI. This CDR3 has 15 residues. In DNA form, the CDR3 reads TGTGCCAGCAGTGGGGGGACAAGTAACAATCAGCCCCAGCATTTT. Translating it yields CASSGGTSNNQPQHF.

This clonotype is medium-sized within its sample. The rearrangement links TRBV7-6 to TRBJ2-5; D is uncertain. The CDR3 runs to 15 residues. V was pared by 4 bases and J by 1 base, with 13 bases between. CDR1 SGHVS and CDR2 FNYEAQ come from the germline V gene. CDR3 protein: CASSSRGIIQETQYF. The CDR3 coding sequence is TGTGCCAGCAGCTCGCGAGGAATTATCCAAGAGACCCAGTACTTC.

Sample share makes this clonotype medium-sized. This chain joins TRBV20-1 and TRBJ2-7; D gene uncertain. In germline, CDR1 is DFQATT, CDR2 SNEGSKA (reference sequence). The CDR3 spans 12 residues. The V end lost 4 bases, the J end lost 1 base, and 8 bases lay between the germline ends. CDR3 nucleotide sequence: TGCAGTGCTATTGGGCAGTCCTACGAGCAGTACTTC. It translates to CSAIGQSYEQYF.

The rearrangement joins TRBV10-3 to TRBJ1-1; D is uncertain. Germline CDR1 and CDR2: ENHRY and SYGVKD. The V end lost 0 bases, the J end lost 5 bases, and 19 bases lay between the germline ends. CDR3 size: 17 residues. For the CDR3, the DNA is TGTGCCATCAGTGAGTCCAAAAACCGGGTCCTAGGGACTGAAGCTTTCTTT. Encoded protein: CAISESKNRVLGTEAFF.

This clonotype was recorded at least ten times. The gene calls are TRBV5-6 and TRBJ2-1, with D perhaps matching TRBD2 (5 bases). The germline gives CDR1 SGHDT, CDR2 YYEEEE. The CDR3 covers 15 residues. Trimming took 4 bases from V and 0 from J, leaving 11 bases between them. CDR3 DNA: TGTGCCAGCAGCCAGCTAGGGAGCTCCTACAATGAGCAGTTCTTC. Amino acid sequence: CASSQLGSSYNEQFF. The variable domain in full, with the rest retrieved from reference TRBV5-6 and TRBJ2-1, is DAGVTQSPTHLIKTRGQQVTLRCSPKSGHDTVSWYQQALGQGPQFIFQYYEEEERQRGNFPDRFSGHQFPNYSSELNVNALLLGDSALYLCASSQLGSSYNEQFFGPGTRLTVL.